This T cell receptor beta chain appears in the sequencing data of a study of technical replicates of blood from a few donors. TCRdb's table, derived via immunoSEQ multiplex PCR, lists solely in-frame clones and lacks some. The sample lists 85,000 to 100,000 clones; around 95% were seen once. Remarks on this clone: A junction boundary mismatches the germline segment, possibly from a read error.

The CDR3 consists of 14 residues. CDR1 is ENHRY and CDR2 is SYGVKD in the germline V gene. The chain joins TRBV10-3 to TRBJ1-1; 8 positions match TRBD1. The receptor was derived from a human donor in good health. Sequencing was done on a sample of T cells isolated from PBMCs. CDR3: CAISESWQGAAYFF. Here the CDR3 DNA reads TGTGCCATCAGTGAGTCGTGGCAGGGGGCCGCATATTTTTTT.